Each of the 10 T cell receptor beta chains below was sequenced from the same sample in a study of control samples from healthy donors and cancer patients. Clones were sequenced by immunoSEQ multiplex PCR, and TCRdb holds only the in-frame ones, with some missing. In the table there are about 190,000 clones, about 91% of which are singletons. Sequenced sample: blood. Every receptor here comes from a man between 25 and 39 years old in good health.

This rearrangement joins TRBV30 to TRBJ1-5; 8 nucleotides align to TRBD1. Germline values: CDR1 GTSNPN, CDR2 SVGIG (reference sequence). Trimming at V came to 2 bases and at J to 7 bases, leaving 4 bases not matched to a gene. The CDR3 consists of 13 residues. The CDR3 DNA is TGTGCCTGGAGTCAGGGGGCCGAACAGCCCCAGCATTTT. Translated: CAWSQGAEQPQHF.

The V gene is TRBV6-1, the J gene TRBJ1-1; the D is unclear. This CDR3 comprises 17 residues. Trimming took 1 base from V and 4 from J, leaving 19 bases between them. Germline V gives CDR1 MNHNS, CDR2 SASEGT. DNA for the CDR3: TGTGCCAGCAGTGAAGACACAAGCCTAATCTCGGGCACTGAAGCTTTCTTT. Amino acid sequence: CASSEDTSLISGTEAFF.

The gene calls are TRBV23-1 and TRBJ1-4, with D possibly matching TRBD1 (5 bases). TRBV23-1 has ORF status, its function being uncertain. This CDR3 spans 14 amino acids. Trimming removed 4 bases at V and 6 bases at J, with 12 bases between. The CDR3 nucleotides are TGCGCCAGCAGTCCCGTCCGGGGCTATGAAAAACTGTTTTTT. The encoded protein is CASSPVRGYEKLFF.

The CDR3 sequence: CSVGSETGGFYGYTF. CDR3 sequence (DNA): TGCAGCGTTGGTTCTGAGACAGGGGGGTTTTATGGCTACACCTTC. The chain recombines TRBV29-1 with TRBJ1-2, with 9 bases matching TRBD1. The ends lost 4 bases at V and 5 bases at J; junction bases unmatched: 11. CDR1 SQVTM and CDR2 ANQGSEA come from the germline V gene. CDR3 length: 15 amino acids.

The rearrangement links TRBV30 to TRBJ2-2, with TRBD2 matching over 7 bases. The J segment lost 4 bases and the V segment lost 3 bases, leaving 14 bases of the junction unmatched. The germline gives CDR1 GTSNPN, CDR2 SVGIG (reference sequence). The CDR3 spans 17 residues. The CDR3 DNA follows: TGTGCCTGGAGCGTCTCCTGGGCGGGGGTTGCCACCGGGGAGCTGTTTTTT. Encoded protein: CAWSVSWAGVATGELFF.

J is TRBJ1-1 and V is TRBV10-1; possible D gene TRBD1, 6 bases. Germline CDR1 and CDR2: WNHNN and SYGVQD (reference sequence). The length of the CDR3 is 15 residues. Trimming took off 3 bases at V and 5 bases at J, with 16 bases between the two ends. In nucleotides, the CDR3 is TGCGCCAGCAGTGACGGTCAGGGGCGAGGAACTGAAGCTTTCTTT. Translated: CASSDGQGRGTEAFF.

V is TRBV6-5 and J is TRBJ2-3; 10 bases map to TRBD1. Germline V gene data show CDR1 as MNHEY and CDR2 as SVGAGI. V dropped 4 bases and J dropped 4; count of bases not matched to a gene: 8. The CDR3 loop spans 16 amino acids. The CDR3 nucleotides are TGTGCCAGCAGTTGGCGGGACAGGGGAAGCGCAGATACGCAGTATTTT. This codes for CASSWRDRGSADTQYF.

V is TRBV5-1 and J is TRBJ2-3; D ambiguous. This CDR3 region has 13 residues. From germline, CDR1 is SGHRS and CDR2 YFSETQ. V was trimmed by 1 base and J by 2 bases, leaving 5 bases between them. The CDR3: CASSLSTTDTQYF. The CDR3 coding sequence is TGCGCCAGCAGCTTGAGTACCACAGATACGCAGTATTTT.

CDR3 region: CASRLGTVNTEAFF. CDR3 nucleotide sequence: TGTGCCAGCAGACTAGGGACGGTGAACACTGAAGCTTTCTTT. The chain recombines TRBV6-5 with TRBJ1-1, with D maybe TRBD1 (5 bases). The CDR3 is 14 residues long. With 6 bases removed from V and 0 bases from J, the gap between germline ends came to 11 bases. The germline V gene encodes CDR1 MNHEY and CDR2 SVGAGI.

The rearrangement joins TRBV3-1 (or the pseudogene TRBV3-2) to TRBJ1-2; a possible D gene is TRBD1 (5 bases). This CDR3 has 11 amino acids. Trimming cost V 1 base and J 13 bases, with 10 bases left between them. Germline assignment: CDR1 LGHDT and CDR2 YNNKEL (reference sequence). This CDR3 reads CASSQGGESTF. DNA of the CDR3: TGTGCCAGCAGCCAAGGGGGGGAGTCCACCTTC.